The 14 T cell receptor beta chains presented below share a single source sample, sequenced in a study of CD8 T cells in ankylosing spondylitis. TCRdb passed the 5' RACE reads through MiXCR, listing each CDR3 protein once. The sample shows around 300,000 distinct CDR3 sequences, around a tenth of them seen only once. The sample comprised blood, either unsorted or a sorted T cell fraction (not recorded which). The source is a female donor with ankylosing spondylitis or in good health (not recorded which).

This clonotype was found many times. The V call is TRBV20-1, the J call TRBJ2-1; 7 bases match TRBD2. The J segment lost 2 bases and the V segment lost 3 bases, leaving 7 bases of the junction unmatched. There are 15 residues in the CDR3. CDR1 is DFQATT and CDR2 is SNEGSKA in the germline V gene (reference sequence). The CDR3 bases are TGCAGTGCTAGGTATGGCGGGAGCACCTACAATGAGCAGTTCTTC. Amino acids: CSARYGGSTYNEQFF.

This clonotype was seen many times. The chain couples TRBV28 to TRBJ2-1; D is tentatively TRBD1 or TRBD2 (5 bases each). This CDR3 is 12 amino acids long. Germline assignment: CDR1 MDHEN and CDR2 SYDVKM. With 2 bases removed from V and 10 bases from J, the gap between germline ends came to 9 bases. CDR3 nucleotide sequence: TGTGCCAGCAGTTTAGAGTGGGACGAGCAGTTCTTC. As protein: CASSLEWDEQFF.

The genes are TRBV10-3 and TRBJ1-3; possibly TRBD1 for D (5 bases). The germline CDR1 and CDR2 sequences are ENHRY and SYGVKD. V lost 6 bases and J lost 2, with 8 bases in between. CDR3 length equals 13 residues. The CDR3 coding sequence is TGTGCCATCAGGCAGGGTCCTGGAAACACCATATATTTT. As protein: CAIRQGPGNTIYF.

The chain uses TRBV20-1 and TRBJ2-7, with D hard to call. The V and J ends lost 3 bases and 6 bases respectively, with 6 bases between them. CDR1 is DFQATT and CDR2 is SNEGSKA in the germline V gene (reference sequence). The CDR3 runs 10 residues. CDR3 nucleotide sequence: TGCAGTGCTAGTAATGGCGAGCAGTACTTC. Translation gives CSASNGEQYF.

This clonotype was found many times. J is TRBJ2-1 and V is TRBV20-1; 8 bases align to TRBD2. V dropped 5 bases and J dropped 4; count of bases not matched to a gene: 7. Germline CDR1 DFQATT, CDR2 SNEGSKA (reference sequence). CDR3 length: 14 residues. CDR3 nucleotide sequence: TGCAGTGCTGCCCCCCTAGCGGGTTACAATGAGCAGTTCTTC. It yields the protein CSAAPLAGYNEQFF.

Of note for this clonotype: Just one base apart from a much larger clone, this may be a read error. The rearrangement uses TRBV9 and TRBJ2-3; perhaps D is TRBD1 or TRBD2 (7 bases each). The germline V gene has CDR1 SGDLS and CDR2 YYNGEE. The CDR3 length is 16 residues. CDR3 protein: CASSSRGGASTDTPYF. The CDR3 bases are TGTGCCAGCAGCTCCAGGGGGGGAGCTAGCACAGATACGCCGTATTTT.

In its sample, this clonotype was seen many times. The genes are TRBV12-3 or TRBV12-4 and TRBJ2-1, with 7 nucleotides matching TRBD2. The CDR3 extends over 13 amino acids. Germline trimming cut 8 bases from V and 6 bases from J; bases unmatched to any gene: 7. The DNA for the CDR3 is TGTGCCAGCTCTTCACTAGCGCCCAATGAGCAGTTCTTC. Its protein is CASSSLAPNEQFF.

This clonotype was detected only a few times. This chain connects TRBV5-1 to TRBJ2-2; 10 positions agree with TRBD2. Germline V gives CDR1 SGHRS, CDR2 YFSETQ. J gave up 5 bases and V 1 base, and 2 bases lay outside the gene matches. The CDR3 sequence is 15 residues long. The CDR3 loop is CASSLILAGTGELFF. CDR3 DNA sequence: TGCGCCAGCAGCTTGATACTAGCGGGGACCGGGGAGCTGTTTTTT.

Ten or more counts support this clonotype. The rearrangement uses TRBV5-1 and TRBJ2-5; D call uncertain. The length of the CDR3 is 14 residues. Germline-derived CDR1 and CDR2 are SGHRS and YFSETQ. Trimming took off 2 bases at V and 2 bases at J, with 10 bases between the two ends. The CDR3 loop reads CASSFASSQETQYF. As DNA, the CDR3 is TGCGCCAGCAGCTTTGCCTCGTCTCAAGAGACCCAGTACTTC. The entire variable domain, with the rest obtained from reference TRBV5-1 and TRBJ2-5, is as follows: KAGVTQTPRYLIKTRGQQVTLSCSPISGHRSVSWYQQTPGQGLQFLFEYFSETQRNKGNFPGRFSGRQFSNSRSEMNVSTLELGDSALYLCASSFASSQETQYFGPGTRLLVL.

The V and J genes are TRBV12-3 or TRBV12-4 and TRBJ2-1; the match to TRBD2 covers 15 bases. Losses at the gene ends were 0 bases for V and 14 bases for J; bases not matched to a gene: 11. The CDR3 sequence is 17 residues long. The chain's CDR3 is CASSLAGLAGGRGMKFF. The CDR3 coding sequence is TGTGCCAGCAGTTTAGCGGGACTAGCGGGGGGTCGGGGGATGAAGTTCTTC.

This clonotype was counted between two and nine times. The J gene is TRBJ1-5, the V gene TRBV6-1; weak D call: TRBD1 (5 bases). V lost 6 bases, J lost 2 bases, and 20 bases lay in between. The CDR3 consists of 17 residues. Germline values: CDR1 MNHNS, CDR2 SASEGT. This CDR3 is CASSLMGVGIGNQPQHF. DNA of the CDR3: TGTGCCAGCAGCCTAATGGGGGTAGGGATTGGCAATCAGCCCCAGCATTTT.

There are many counts of this clonotype. This sequence joins TRBV7-9 and TRBJ1-1; D is unresolved. The V gene lost 3 bases and the J gene lost 1 base, with 6 bases spanning the gap. Per the germline V gene, CDR1 is SEHNR and CDR2 is FQNEAQ (reference sequence). The CDR3 is 13 amino acids. CDR3 sequence: CASSFSKNTEAFF. The CDR3 DNA reads as TGTGCCAGCAGCTTCTCCAAGAACACTGAAGCTTTCTTT.

This clonotype was picked up many times. The CDR3 loop is CSASMPSSYNEQFF. As DNA, the CDR3 is TGCAGTGCTAGTATGCCGAGCTCCTACAATGAGCAGTTCTTC. V is TRBV20-1 and J is TRBJ2-1; D is uncertain. Deletions cut 3 bases from V and 0 bases from J, with 9 bases between. This CDR3 is 14 amino acids long. Looked up from germline, CDR1 is DFQATT and CDR2 is SNEGSKA (reference sequence).

This rearrangement joins TRBV21-1 to TRBJ1-1; the D call in the table, TRBD1, was not verified against the DNA. TRBV21-1 is tagged as a pseudogene. The CDR3 consists of 18 residues. The CDR3 protein is CASSRSGTLLSRWTEAFF. The DNA for the CDR3 is TGTGCCAGCAGCAGGTCCGGGACGCTTCTCAGTCGGTGGACTGAAGCTTTCTTT.